Shown below are 28 T cell receptor beta chains from a single sample sequenced in a study of blood T cell repertoires in COVID-19 (dated by TCRdb to the early 2020s). The library was produced with the immunoSEQ multiplex PCR assay. Held by TCRdb, this immuneACCESS table contains in-frame sequences only and omits some clones. Under half of the omission traces to an unresolved V gene where checked; the cause of the rest is unknown. This sample holds approximately 45,000 clones; around 90% were observed only once. The ten top clones hold over 1% of the sample. The sample comprised peripheral blood. The receptors stem from a woman aged 40 to 55 with acute or convalescent COVID-19.

The table lists this clone with a count of one. This chain connects TRBV19 to TRBJ2-1; tentatively, D is TRBD2 (5 bases). Deletions cut 3 bases from V and 5 bases from J, with 14 bases between. Germline assignment: CDR1 LNHDA and CDR2 SQIVND (reference sequence). There are 15 residues in the CDR3. DNA of the CDR3: TGTGCCAGTAGTATTCGCGCCGGGAAGAACAATGAGCAGTTCTTC. The encoded protein is CASSIRAGKNNEQFF. Looking up the rest from reference TRBV19 and TRBJ2-1 gives the full variable domain: DGGITQSPKYLFRKEGQNVTLSCEQNLNHDAMYWYRQDPGQGLRLIYYSQIVNDFQKGDIAEGYSVSREKKESFPLTVTSAQKNPTAFYLCASSIRAGKNNEQFFGPGTRLTVL.

The chain has TRBV4-1 and TRBJ2-3; a possible D gene is TRBD2 (6 bases). In germline, CDR1 is MGHRA, CDR2 YSYEKL. The CDR3 is made up of 16 amino acids. V was shortened by 4 bases and J by 5 bases, with 19 bases between the two germline ends. CDR3 sequence: CASSPLFGGGRDTQYF. CDR3 DNA sequence: TGCGCCAGCAGCCCCTTATTCGGGGGAGGAAGAGATACGCAGTATTTT.

The CDR3 loop is CASSRQGDGEQYF. The CDR3 nucleotides read TGTGCCAGCTCTCGACAGGGAGACGGCGAGCAGTACTTC. The chain employs TRBV6-5 and TRBJ2-7; 7 bases fit TRBD1. V shed 8 bases, J shed 6 bases, and the junction held 10 bases outside the gene matches. The germline V gene encodes CDR1 MNHEY and CDR2 SVGAGI. The CDR3 runs 13 residues.

The chain recombines TRBV28 with TRBJ1-3; possible D gene TRBD1, 6 bases. The CDR3 runs 14 residues. Trimming took 6 bases from V and 0 from J, leaving 9 bases between them. Germline V gene sequence: CDR1 MDHEN, CDR2 SYDVKM. In DNA, the CDR3 is TGTGCCAGCAGCAGGGGCCTCTCTGGAAACACCATATATTTT. This codes for CASSRGLSGNTIYF. The complete variable domain, with remaining parts taken from reference TRBV28 and TRBJ1-3, reads DVKVTQSSRYLVKRTGEKVFLECVQDMDHENMFWYRQDPGLGLRLIYFSYDVKMKEKGDIPEGYSVSREKKERFSLILESASTNQTSMYLCASSRGLSGNTIYFGEGSWLTVV.

In this sample, this clone turned up once. The chain carries TRBV11-2 and TRBJ2-5; tentative D call: TRBD1 (7 bases). This CDR3 has 16 amino acids. The V gene's germline CDR1 is SGHAT and CDR2 FQNNGV. Trimming cost V 7 bases and J 5 bases, with 23 bases left between them. In DNA, the CDR3 is TGTGCCAGCACCCAGGGGGTTAACAGGGAGGCGGAGACCCAGTACTTC. Encoded protein: CASTQGVNREAETQYF.

This clone was picked up one time. The chain combines TRBV19 with TRBJ2-2; 10 bases line up with TRBD2. Trimming at V came to 6 bases and at J to 1 base, leaving 2 bases not matched to a gene. From germline, CDR1 is LNHDA and CDR2 SQIVND (reference sequence). The CDR3 has 15 residues. The CDR3 here is CASRGTSVNTGELFF. In DNA, the CDR3 is TGTGCCAGTAGGGGGACTAGCGTGAACACCGGGGAGCTGTTTTTT.

V gene TRBV19 combines with J gene TRBJ2-5; perhaps TRBD1 as D (5 bases). Per the germline V gene, CDR1 is LNHDA and CDR2 is SQIVND (reference sequence). The CDR3 is made up of 12 amino acids. The ends were cut back, 5 bases at V and 5 bases at J, with 9 bases in the middle. CDR3 coding DNA: TGTGCCAGTAGTCCGGCAGGGGAGACCCAGTACTTC. As protein: CASSPAGETQYF.

This clone was observed a single time. The CDR3 DNA follows: TGTGCCACCGGGAGCACCGGGGAGCTGTTTTTT. Its protein is CATGSTGELFF. V and J are TRBV15 and TRBJ2-2, with D perhaps TRBD2 (5 bases). The V gene lost 8 bases and the J gene lost 4 bases, with 5 bases spanning the gap. Germline values: CDR1 LNHNV, CDR2 YYDKDF (reference sequence). The CDR3 consists of 11 residues.

The chain has TRBV5-1 and TRBJ1-4; tentative D call: TRBD1 (6 bases). V lost 0 bases, J lost 3 bases, and 12 bases lay in between. CDR1 SGHRS and CDR2 YFSETQ come from the germline V gene. The CDR3 length is 16 residues. Written as DNA, the CDR3 is TGCGCCAGCAGCTTGGAGGGGGTGCCGGCTAATGAAAAACTGTTTTTT. It is translated as CASSLEGVPANEKLFF.

This clone was counted only a few times. The gene calls are TRBV18 and TRBJ2-1; weak D call: TRBD2 (5 bases). The germline V gene has CDR1 KGHSH and CDR2 LQKENI. CDR3 size: 16 residues. The V end lost 6 bases, the J end lost 0 bases, and 15 bases lay between the germline ends. The CDR3 sequence is CASSPVERTSYNEQFF. The DNA for the CDR3 is TGTGCCAGCTCTCCCGTCGAGCGGACCTCCTACAATGAGCAGTTCTTC.

This clone showed up just once. CDR3 protein: CASSAGTVLNEKLFF. The CDR3 DNA sequence: TGTGCCAGCAGTGCCGGGACAGTACTAAATGAAAAACTGTTTTTT. The chain links TRBV2 to TRBJ1-4, with 7 bases matching TRBD1. This CDR3 spans 15 amino acids. Germline V gives CDR1 SNHLY, CDR2 FYNNEI. V lost 4 bases to trimming and J lost 5 bases; unmatched junction nucleotides: 7.

V usage is TRBV9 and J usage is TRBJ1-1; D is uncertain. Germline V gene data show CDR1 as SGDLS and CDR2 as YYNGEE. V was cut by 0 bases and J by 3 bases, with 6 bases left in between. The CDR3 length is 13 residues. The CDR3 bases are TGTGCCAGCAGCGTAGCTACCGACACTGAAGCTTTCTTT. Its protein product is CASSVATDTEAFF.

This clone has a handful of counts. CDR3 nucleotide sequence: TGTGCCAGCCTGGGACAGGGGGCGCGTCATTGGATCGCTGAAGCTTTCTTT. Protein: CASLGQGARHWIAEAFF. The chain uses TRBV19 and TRBJ1-1; 12 bases fit TRBD1. Trimming took 9 bases from V and 6 from J; bases not matched to a gene: 17. CDR3 length equals 17 residues. The germline gives CDR1 LNHDA, CDR2 SQIVND (reference sequence).

The V call is TRBV28, the J call TRBJ1-5; 7 nucleotides match TRBD1. The V gene end was trimmed by 8 bases and the J gene end by 4 bases; junction bases not matched to a gene: 8. In germline, CDR1 is MDHEN, CDR2 SYDVKM. The CDR3 is 14 amino acids. CDR3 sequence: CASGITQGNQPQHF. The CDR3 DNA reads as TGTGCCAGCGGAATCACACAGGGGAATCAGCCCCAGCATTTT.

This chain links TRBV2 with TRBJ1-6; a weak D match, TRBD1 (6 bases). The CDR3 extends over 14 amino acids. Trimming removed 5 bases from V and 3 bases from J, with 8 bases in between. Per germline, CDR1 SNHLY and CDR2 FYNNEI. The chain's CDR3 is CASSPGHYNSPLHF. Here the CDR3 DNA reads TGTGCCAGCAGTCCGGGACACTATAATTCACCCCTCCACTTT.

The chain couples TRBV7-6 to TRBJ2-3; 8 nucleotides match TRBD1. Trimming removed 2 bases from V and 4 bases from J; junction bases left unmatched: 5. This CDR3 has 15 amino acids. The germline V gene encodes CDR1 SGHVS and CDR2 FNYEAQ. The CDR3 spells CASSLLTGVADTQYF. CDR3 DNA sequence: TGTGCCAGCAGCTTATTGACAGGGGTAGCAGATACGCAGTATTTT.

The rearrangement uses TRBV12-5 and TRBJ1-5, with a weak D call TRBD1 (5 bases). The V end lost 0 bases, the J end lost 5 bases, and 17 bases lay between the germline ends. This CDR3 has 17 residues. Germline assignment: CDR1 LGHNT and CDR2 FRNRAP. The DNA of the CDR3 is TGTGCTAGTGGTTTGGTATGGCAGGGAGGCACCGATCAGCCCCAGCATTTT. It specifies CASGLVWQGGTDQPQHF.

The genes are TRBV29-1 and TRBJ1-3; D gene unclear. V dropped 6 bases and J dropped 4 bases, with 10 bases sitting between them. This CDR3 contains 12 residues. Germline CDR1 and CDR2: SQVTM and ANQGSEA. In DNA form, the CDR3 reads TGCAGCGTCCCCGGCGGCGGAAACACCATATATTTT. Amino acids: CSVPGGGNTIYF. Supplemented by reference TRBV29-1 and TRBJ1-3, the full variable domain reads SAVISQKPSRDICQRGTSLTIQCQVDSQVTMMFWYRQQPGQSLTLIATANQGSEATYESGFVIDKFPISRPNLTFSTLTVSNMSPEDSSIYLCSVPGGGNTIYFGEGSWLTVV.

This chain joins TRBV25-1 and TRBJ2-3; TRBD1 agrees at 7 bases. This CDR3 is built from 14 residues. CDR1 and CDR2 from the germline V gene are MGHDK and SYGVNS. After removal of 4 bases from V and 3 bases from J, the junction contained 4 bases not matched to a gene. CDR3 bases: TGTGCCAGCAGTGGACAGGGAAGGACAGATACGCAGTATTTT. Its protein product is CASSGQGRTDTQYF.

The V call is TRBV5-6, the J call TRBJ2-7, with a possible D match to TRBD2 (6 bases). CDR3 length: 15 residues. Per the germline V gene, CDR1 is SGHDT and CDR2 is YYEEEE. V gave up 2 bases and J gave up 1 base, with 13 bases separating them. CDR3 residues: CASSLGRDGSYEQYF. CDR3 DNA: TGTGCCAGCAGCTTAGGGCGGGACGGGTCCTACGAGCAGTACTTC.

In its sample, this clone was seen a few times. This chain joins TRBV12-3 or TRBV12-4 and TRBJ1-2; TRBD1 agrees at 7 bases. The CDR3 extends over 12 amino acids. V lost 6 bases and J lost 6; bases outside the gene matches: 4. CDR3 DNA: TGTGCCAGCAGCTGGGGACAGAATGGCTACACCTTC. It encodes CASSWGQNGYTF.

J is TRBJ2-1 and V is TRBV28; TRBD2 matches at 7 bases. CDR1 is MDHEN, CDR2 SYDVKM, per germline. The junction had 16 bases not matched to a gene; V was cut back by 5 bases and J by 3 bases. The CDR3 loop spans 18 amino acids. CDR3 protein: CASSPGLVVRPHYNEQFF. CDR3 nucleotide sequence: TGTGCCAGCAGTCCCGGACTAGTTGTCCGTCCCCACTACAATGAGCAGTTCTTC.

In its sample, this clone was seen a few times. The chain uses TRBV24-1 and TRBJ2-1, with 7 bases that match TRBD1. The CDR3 length is 14 residues. CDR1 and CDR2 from the germline V gene are KGHDR and SFDVKD. The trim removed 9 bases at V and 5 bases at J, leaving 9 bases unmatched. The CDR3 DNA sequence: TGTGCCACCGCTGAGGGGGCTGATCACAATGAGCAGTTCTTC. Translating gives CATAEGADHNEQFF.

The rearrangement links TRBV4-1 to TRBJ2-1; 11 bases fit TRBD2. The CDR3 consists of 17 residues. Germline V gives CDR1 MGHRA, CDR2 YSYEKL. With 0 bases clipped from V and 9 bases from J, the junction kept 10 bases outside the gene matches. Here the CDR3 DNA reads TGCGCCAGCAGCCAAGATAAGACTAGCGGGAATTGGGGTGAGCAGTTCTTC. This gives the protein CASSQDKTSGNWGEQFF.

The chain uses TRBV19 and TRBJ2-2; 7 bases match TRBD1. The CDR3 has 16 residues. From germline, CDR1 is LNHDA and CDR2 SQIVND (reference sequence). After removal of 6 bases from V and 1 base from J, the junction contained 8 bases not matched to a gene. Written as DNA, the CDR3 is TGTGCCAGTAGAGCCAACCGACAGGGGAACACCGGGGAGCTGTTTTTT. Translating it yields CASRANRQGNTGELFF.

The chain combines TRBV6-2 or TRBV6-3 with TRBJ1-2; D is uncertain. The CDR3 spans 14 residues. From germline, CDR1 is MNHEY and CDR2 SVGEGT. V lost 6 bases and J 4 bases, leaving 15 bases between the germline ends. The CDR3 region has the DNA TGTGCCAGCAGCGCCGAAGAGGTCTTCTATGGCTACACCTTC. Amino acid sequence: CASSAEEVFYGYTF.

The rearrangement links TRBV18 to TRBJ1-2, with 7 bases aligning to TRBD1. Trimming took 3 bases from V and 1 from J; bases not matched to a gene: 5. Germline V gene sequence: CDR1 KGHSH, CDR2 LQKENI. The CDR3 is 15 residues long. The CDR3 region is CASSPQGGYNYGYTF. The CDR3 nucleotides are TGTGCCAGCTCACCCCAGGGGGGCTATAACTATGGCTACACCTTC. Drawing the rest from reference TRBV18 and TRBJ1-2, the complete variable domain is NAGVMQNPRHLVRRRGQEARLRCSPMKGHSHVYWYRQLPEEGLKFMVYLQKENIIDESGMPKERFSAEFPKEGPSILRIQQVVRGDSAAYFCASSPQGGYNYGYTFGSGTRLTVV.

The rearrangement joins TRBV7-9 to TRBJ2-7; TRBD1 agrees at 7 bases. After removal of 1 base from V and 2 bases from J, the junction contained 5 bases not matched to a gene. The length of the CDR3 is 15 residues. The V gene's germline CDR1 is SEHNR and CDR2 FQNEAQ (reference sequence). The DNA of the CDR3 is TGTGCCAGCAGCTTAGGTACAGGGGCTACCTACGAGCAGTACTTC. It specifies CASSLGTGATYEQYF.